This record looks at one T cell receptor (beta chain) sequence and its context. Its matching antigen is unknown. This specimen comes from a study of regulatory T cells in long-lasting Graves disease. Germline V CDR1 and CDR2: MNHNS, SASEGT. CDR3 length equals 15 residues. The V end was cut by 7 bases, the J end by 4 bases, with 17 bases between. Whole-study results and caveats: Accuracy was perhaps lowered by the small sample size. TRBV28, TRBJ1-2 and TRBJ2-5 were favored in persistent disease. Only peripheral blood was studied, not thyroid tissue.

Time point here: persistent/refractory GD, antithyroid drugs over 5 years with positive TRAb. The TCR library was made from RNA that had been extracted from PBMCs in TRIzol. Libraries of TCR beta came from iRepertoire HTBI primers plus Arm-PCR of CDR3 regions. A single record per CDR3 protein comes from TCRdb applying MiXCR to the multiplex PCR reads. The data hold hundreds of thousands of distinct CDR3 sequences, with around 20% observed a single time. The material sequenced was peripheral blood mononuclear cells (PBMCs), taken when the disease was refractory, from a patient treated with antithyroid drugs. This rearrangement joins TRBV6-1 to TRBJ2-1, with D possibly called TRBD1 or TRBD2 (6 bases each). This clonotype was obtained from a female donor with Graves disease. The chain's CDR3 is CASKKRGEEYNEQFF. The CDR3, as DNA: TGTGCCAGCAAGAAAAGGGGGGAGGAGTACAATGAGCAGTTCTTC.